This T cell receptor beta chain was captured in a study of cytomegalovirus exposure and HLA in healthy donors. Amplification used 60 Vbeta primers and 13 Jbeta primers. The protocol was immunoSEQ multiplex PCR, while the TCRdb copy is restricted to in-frame clones and leaves out a portion. The profile shows more than 85,000 clones, 65% to 90% of them singletons. In the case of this clone: What it binds is not known.

Germline trimming cut 5 bases from V and 6 bases from J; bases unmatched to any gene: 9. Germline CDR1 SEHNR, CDR2 FQNEAQ (reference sequence). The CDR3 spans 15 residues. Overall study findings and caveats: Follow-up analysis seemed to connect common viral pathogens with several of the most significant clusters identified. In a later analysis, a missense DCLRE1C variant was linked to TCR beta V- and J-gene trimming.

The sequence was collected from a woman between 18 and 29 years old in good health and CMV-seronegative. The V and J genes are TRBV7-9 and TRBJ2-7; 11 nucleotides match TRBD1. Material for sequencing was PBMCs. The CDR3 bases are TGTGCCAGCAGCCTCACCGGACAGGGGGCGGGCGAGCAGTACTTC. Encoded protein: CASSLTGQGAGEQYF.